This T cell receptor (beta chain) was documented in a study of pediatric ulcerative colitis. Repertoires were generated with immunoSEQ multiplex PCR, while TCRdb's copy carries only in-frame clones and drops some. The sample lists about 36,000 clones; less than 90% were seen once. V lost 4 bases and J lost 8; bases outside the gene matches: 10. Germline V CDR1 and CDR2: KGHSH, LQKENI. CDR3 length: 15 residues. The sequencing sample was made of blood. The source of this sequence is a girl aged 10-17 years with moderate ulcerative colitis. The J gene is TRBJ1-2, the V gene TRBV18, with TRBD1 identical over 10 bases. The DNA of the CDR3 is TGTGCCAGCTCACTATCCCCGTGGACAGGGGGAGGCTACACCTTC. Translated: CASSLSPWTGGGYTF. Full variable domain (rest looked up from reference TRBV18 and TRBJ1-2): NAGVMQNPRHLVRRRGQEARLRCSPMKGHSHVYWYRQLPEEGLKFMVYLQKENIIDESGMPKERFSAEFPKEGPSILRIQQVVRGDSAAYFCASSLSPWTGGGYTFGSGTRLTVV.